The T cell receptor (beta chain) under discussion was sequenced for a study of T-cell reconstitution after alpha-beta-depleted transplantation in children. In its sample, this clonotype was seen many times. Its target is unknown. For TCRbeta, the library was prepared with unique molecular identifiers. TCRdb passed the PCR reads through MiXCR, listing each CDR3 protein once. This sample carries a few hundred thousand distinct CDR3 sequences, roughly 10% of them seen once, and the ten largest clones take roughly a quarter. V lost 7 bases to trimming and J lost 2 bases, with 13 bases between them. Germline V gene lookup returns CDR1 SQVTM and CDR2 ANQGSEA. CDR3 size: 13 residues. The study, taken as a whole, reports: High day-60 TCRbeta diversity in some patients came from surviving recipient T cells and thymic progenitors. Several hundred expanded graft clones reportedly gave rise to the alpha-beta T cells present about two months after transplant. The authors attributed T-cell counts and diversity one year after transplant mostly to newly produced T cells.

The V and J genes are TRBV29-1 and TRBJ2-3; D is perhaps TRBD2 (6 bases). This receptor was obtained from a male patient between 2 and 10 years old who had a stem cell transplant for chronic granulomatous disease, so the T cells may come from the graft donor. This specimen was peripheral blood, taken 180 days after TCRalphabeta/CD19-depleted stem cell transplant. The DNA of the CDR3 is TGCAGCGCCGCCCCGGGACTCACAGATACGCAGTATTTT. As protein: CSAAPGLTDTQYF.